This T cell receptor (beta chain) was recovered during a study of neoadjuvant nivolumab and ipilimumab in lung cancer. Sequencing used immunoSEQ multiplex PCR; TCRdb keeps in-frame clones, though not all of them. This sample yields fewer than 35,000 clones, of which more than 70% are seen a single time; roughly 6.1% belongs to the top ten. The CDR3 spans 14 residues. V was clipped by 5 bases and J by 5 bases, with 15 bases between them. The germline V gene has CDR1 WSHSY and CDR2 SAAADI. The V call is TRBV10-2, the J call TRBJ1-1; D is perhaps TRBD1 (6 bases). The receptor's source is an adult with non-small cell lung cancer. The sample was peripheral blood, taken before neoadjuvant nivolumab, alone or with ipilimumab. CDR3 sequence reads: CASSSQGSGTEAFF. The DNA of the CDR3 is TGCGCCAGCAGTTCCCAGGGGTCGGGAACTGAAGCTTTCTTT.